This T cell receptor (beta chain) was retrieved from a study of T-cell memory formation after mild COVID-19. This clonotype showed up just a few times. Its matching antigen is unknown. Study-wide findings and caveats: The finding that pre-infection memory included some responding clones suggested that cross-reactive memory joined.

5'RACE primed at constant segments yielded TCR alpha and TCR beta cDNA libraries bearing sample barcodes and UMIs. TCRdb itself ran the 5' RACE reads through MiXCR, one entry per CDR3 protein. The repertoire consists of 500,000 to 650,000 distinct CDR3 sequences, with roughly a fifth occurring once and the leading ten covering 8.4%. CDR3 size: 16 residues. Deletions cut 3 bases from V and 1 base from J, with 16 bases between. Looked up from germline, CDR1 is DFQATT and CDR2 is SNEGSKA (reference sequence). The sample was PBMCs or a T cell subset sorted from them (not recorded which). This TCR derives from an adult woman who had mild COVID-19 (a few samples of this study predate the infection). Cell type and time point are not known. The rearrangement links TRBV20-1 to TRBJ2-4; D may be TRBD1 or TRBD2 (5 bases each). In nucleotides, the CDR3 is TGCAGTGCTAGGGCCTATCCCCGGGACGCCAAAAACATTCAGTACTTC. Its translation: CSARAYPRDAKNIQYF.